The clone carrying this T cell receptor (beta chain) has ten or more counts. Time point indicated: after trial treatment. Sample treatment: LDRT plus nivolumab, ipilimumab, low-dose cyclophosphamide and aspirin (RACIN trial). The therapy administered to donors comprised nivolumab, ipilimumab, aspirin, low-dose cyclophosphamide and low-dose radiotherapy. Alpha- and beta-chain coverage of first-strand cDNA came from TRAV- and TRBV-specific primers. Both a constant-region primer and a V-primer adapter served to amplify TCRs across approximately 19 PCR cycles. TCRdb independently ran MiXCR on the reads; one entry per CDR3 protein. The table has approximately 100,000 distinct CDR3 sequences, less than 25% seen once. The sample is drawn from a study of low-dose radiotherapy and immunotherapy resistance in tumors. In the study overall: Participants in Cohort 1 were administered 0.5 Gy per fraction at 2-week intervals, to a cumulative dose of 6.5 Gy. The drug cyclophosphamide was given into a vein at 200 mg/m2 every two weeks, one day before radiation and immunotherapy. Ipilimumab 1 mg/kg every six weeks, together with nivolumab 240 mg every two weeks, was given intravenously to patients.

The CDR3 is 15 residues long. J was trimmed by 2 bases and V by 4 bases; bases with no gene match: 7. Germline values: CDR1 LNHNV, CDR2 YYDKDF (reference sequence). This TCR derives from a male donor with prostate cancer. The material sequenced was PBMCs, taken after low-dose radiotherapy plus immunotherapy. V usage is TRBV15 and J usage is TRBJ2-7, with 8 bases that match TRBD1. The CDR3 region has the DNA TGTGCCACCAGCAAGCCGGACAGGGTCCCCTACGAGCAGTACTTC. This sequence encodes CATSKPDRVPYEQYF.